This T cell receptor beta chain comes out of a study of blood T cell repertoires in COVID-19 (dated by TCRdb to 2018 to 2021). Looking at the study overall: Samples from collaborators originated in the United States, Italy and Spain and spanned both the acute and convalescent phases of COVID-19. The repertoires were released in a freely available public database intended as a resource for research on the immune response to SARS-CoV-2. The samples were drawn from two sources: the first 160 participants of the ongoing ImmuneRACE study, and 1,200 or so subjects contributed by 6 global collaborators. A de-identified subject ID, COVID-19 status, age in years and sex were almost always included in the sample metadata. The prospective study material was composed of cDNA or gDNA derived from T cells, B-cell-depleted T cells, or PBMCs. Where HLA class I and class II types were available, the types were taken from metadata supplied by the sample provider, not from assay-based typing. Deeply sampled blood TCRbeta repertoires from subjects exposed to, actively infected with, or recovered from COVID-19 were included in the dataset.

Trimming at the junction amounts to 7 bases on V and 0 bases on J, and the germline ends lie 10 bases apart. For CDR1 and CDR2, the germline V gene (reference sequence) lists MNHNY and SVGAGI. The CDR3 numbers 14 residues from cysteine through phenylalanine. Here the CDR3 DNA is all that survives: 42 bases in frame from base 1. Remarks on this clone: Its antigen is unknown. There are no base qualities to consult, and no much larger clone falls within one base.

At one collaborating source in Seattle, patients were enrolled during active infection and were followed longitudinally through the course of disease. The collaborating institutions used their own protocols to collect whole blood in K2EDTA tubes. For TCRbeta analysis, collaborators shipped samples in one of three forms: frozen whole blood, isolated PBMCs, or DNA extracted from either of those sample types. The research as a whole found: The amount of clinical and demographic metadata varied by source and participant and was provided uncurated.

The immunoSEQ Assay, a bias-controlled multiplex PCR, was used to amplify TCRbeta CDR3 regions from genomic DNA. The authors processed their data as follows. Nucleated cell counts per sample were estimated from amplification of reference gene primers within the assay. To quantify the absolute abundance of each unique TCRbeta CDR3 rearrangement, sequence reads were collapsed and filtered. For each sample, productive Simpson clonality was calculated by taking the square root of Simpson's diversity index across productive rearrangements. Here the immuneACCESS table is served through TCRdb, limited to in-frame sequences with V and J called. Missing clones are a known gap in these copies; in checked studies unresolved V genes cover under half, and the rest lacks a known reason. V, J and clone size reflect that table, while D and trimming were determined from the DNA. The sample includes approximately 270,000 clones, with about 80% observed a single time. The top ten hold about 15% of the sample.

The sequenced sample was peripheral blood. This chain joins TRBV6-6 to TRBJ2-1; TRBD2 is perhaps the D gene, given 5 matching bases. The receptor was derived from a person between 65 and 80 years old with COVID-19, enrolled during active disease. The nucleotide sequence reads as follows: TGTGCCAGCATGCTAGGGAGCTCCTACAATGAGCAGTTCTTC. It codes for CASMLGSSYNEQFF.